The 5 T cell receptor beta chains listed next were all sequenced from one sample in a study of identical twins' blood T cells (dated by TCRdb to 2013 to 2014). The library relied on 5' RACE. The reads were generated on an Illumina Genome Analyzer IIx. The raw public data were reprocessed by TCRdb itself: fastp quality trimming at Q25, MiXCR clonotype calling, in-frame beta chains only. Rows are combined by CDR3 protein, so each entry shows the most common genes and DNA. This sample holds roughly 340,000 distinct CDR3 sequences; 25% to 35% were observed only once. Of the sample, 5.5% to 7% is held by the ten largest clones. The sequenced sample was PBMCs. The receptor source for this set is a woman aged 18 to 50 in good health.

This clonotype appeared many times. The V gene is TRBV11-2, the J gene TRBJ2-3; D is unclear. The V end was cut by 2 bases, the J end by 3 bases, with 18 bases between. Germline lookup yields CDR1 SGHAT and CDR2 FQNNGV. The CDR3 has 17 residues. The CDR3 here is CASSLLLSNRLTDTQYF. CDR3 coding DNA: TGTGCCAGCAGCTTACTGCTTTCCAACCGTCTTACAGATACGCAGTATTTT.

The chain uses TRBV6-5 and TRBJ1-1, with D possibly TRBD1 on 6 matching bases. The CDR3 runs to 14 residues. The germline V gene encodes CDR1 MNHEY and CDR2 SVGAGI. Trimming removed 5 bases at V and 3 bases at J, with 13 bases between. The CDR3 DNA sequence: TGTGCCAGCAGTAAGGACAGAGCATACACTGAAGCTTTCTTT. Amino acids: CASSKDRAYTEAFF.

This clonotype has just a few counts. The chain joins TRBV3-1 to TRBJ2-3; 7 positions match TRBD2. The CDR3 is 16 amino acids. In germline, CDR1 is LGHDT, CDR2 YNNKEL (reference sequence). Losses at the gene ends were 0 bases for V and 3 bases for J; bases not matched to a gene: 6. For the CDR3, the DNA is TGTGCCAGCAGCCAAGACTCTAGCGGAGATACAGATACGCAGTATTTT. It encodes CASSQDSSGDTDTQYF.

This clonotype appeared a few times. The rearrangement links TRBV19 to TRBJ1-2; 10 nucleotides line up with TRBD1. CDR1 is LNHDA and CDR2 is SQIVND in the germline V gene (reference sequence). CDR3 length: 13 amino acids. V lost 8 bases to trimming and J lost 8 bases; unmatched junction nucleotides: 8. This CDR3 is CASGGTGVGGYTF. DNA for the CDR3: TGTGCCAGTGGTGGGACAGGGGTCGGGGGCTACACCTTC.

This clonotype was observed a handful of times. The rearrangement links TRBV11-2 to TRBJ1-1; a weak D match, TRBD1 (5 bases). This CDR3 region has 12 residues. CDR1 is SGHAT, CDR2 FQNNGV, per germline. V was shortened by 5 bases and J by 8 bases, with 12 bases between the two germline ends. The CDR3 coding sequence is TGTGCCAGCAGCCGCACCCGGGGCGAAGCTTTCTTT. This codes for CASSRTRGEAFF.